This T cell receptor beta chain originates from a study of blood T cell repertoires in COVID-19. CDR1 and CDR2 from the germline V gene are SGHTA and FQGNSA. Trimming took off 1 base at V and 2 bases at J, with 15 bases between the two ends. The CDR3 runs to 16 residues. Assay used: immunoSEQ multiplex PCR; TCRdb lists only in-frame clones, some missing. This sample carries about 95,000 clones, 75% to 95% of them seen once, and the ten largest clones take 3.9%. The sequence derives from a woman aged 45-65 years in a cohort sampled during active COVID-19. The sequencing sample was made of peripheral blood. The chain couples TRBV7-2 to TRBJ2-7; D is possibly TRBD2 (6 bases). CDR3 protein: CASSLDLATRAYEQYF. CDR3 DNA: TGTGCCAGCAGCTTAGATCTAGCGACCCGAGCCTACGAGCAGTACTTC.